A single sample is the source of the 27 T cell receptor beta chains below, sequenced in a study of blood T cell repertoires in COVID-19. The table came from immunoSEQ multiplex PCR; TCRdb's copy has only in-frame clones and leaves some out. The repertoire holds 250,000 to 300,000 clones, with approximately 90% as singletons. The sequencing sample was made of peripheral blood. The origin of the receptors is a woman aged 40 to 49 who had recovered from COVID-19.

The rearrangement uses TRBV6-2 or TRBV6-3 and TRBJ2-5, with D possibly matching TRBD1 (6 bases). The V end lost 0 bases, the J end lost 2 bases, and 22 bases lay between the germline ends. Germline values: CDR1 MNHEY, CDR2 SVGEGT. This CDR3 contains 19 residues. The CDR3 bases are TGTGCCAGCAGTTACTCGAGGGGCCCCGGACAGCGAGTACAAGAGACCCAGTACTTC. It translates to CASSYSRGPGQRVQETQYF.

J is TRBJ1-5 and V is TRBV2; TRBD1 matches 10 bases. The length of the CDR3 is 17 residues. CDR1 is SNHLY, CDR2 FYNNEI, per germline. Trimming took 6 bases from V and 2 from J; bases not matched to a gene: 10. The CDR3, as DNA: TGTGCCAGCAGCCCGGGACAGGGGACGGGGGGCAATCAGCCCCAGCATTTT. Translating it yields CASSPGQGTGGNQPQHF.

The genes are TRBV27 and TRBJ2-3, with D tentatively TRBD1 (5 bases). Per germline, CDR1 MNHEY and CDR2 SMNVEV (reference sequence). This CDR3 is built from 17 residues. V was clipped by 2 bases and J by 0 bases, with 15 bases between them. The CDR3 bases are TGTGCCAGCAGTTTACGCCCCGCAGGGCCTAGCACAGATACGCAGTATTTT. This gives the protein CASSLRPAGPSTDTQYF.

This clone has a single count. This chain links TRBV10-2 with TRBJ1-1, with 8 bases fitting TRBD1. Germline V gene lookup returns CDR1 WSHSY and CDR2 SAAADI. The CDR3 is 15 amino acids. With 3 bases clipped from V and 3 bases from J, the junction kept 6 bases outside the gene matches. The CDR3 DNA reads TGCGCCAGCAGTGAAGGGCAGGGGGCACACACTGAAGCTTTCTTT. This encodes CASSEGQGAHTEAFF.

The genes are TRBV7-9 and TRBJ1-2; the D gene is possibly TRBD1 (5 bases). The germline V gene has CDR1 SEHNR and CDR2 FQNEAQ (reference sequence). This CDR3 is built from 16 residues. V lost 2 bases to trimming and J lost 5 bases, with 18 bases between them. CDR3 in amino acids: CASSLWGRPGSYGYTF. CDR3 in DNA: TGTGCCAGCAGCTTATGGGGCAGACCCGGGTCTTATGGCTACACCTTC.

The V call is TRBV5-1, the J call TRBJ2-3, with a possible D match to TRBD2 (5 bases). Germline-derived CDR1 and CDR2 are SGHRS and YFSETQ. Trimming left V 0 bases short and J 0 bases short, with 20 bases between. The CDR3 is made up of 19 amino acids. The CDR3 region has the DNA TGCGCCAGCAGCTTGGCCTGGACTGGTTTGGGCCCAAGCACAGATACGCAGTATTTT. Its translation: CASSLAWTGLGPSTDTQYF.

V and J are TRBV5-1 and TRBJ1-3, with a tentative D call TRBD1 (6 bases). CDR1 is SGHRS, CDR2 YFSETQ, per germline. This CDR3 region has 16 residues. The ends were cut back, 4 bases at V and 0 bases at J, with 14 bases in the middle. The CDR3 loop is CASSPRQASSGNTIYF. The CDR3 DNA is TGCGCCAGCAGCCCGAGACAGGCGAGCTCTGGAAACACCATATATTTT.

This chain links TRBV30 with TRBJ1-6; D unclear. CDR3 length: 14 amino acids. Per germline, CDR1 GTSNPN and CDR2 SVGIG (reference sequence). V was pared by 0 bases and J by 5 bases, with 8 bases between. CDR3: CAWSVARNNSPLHF. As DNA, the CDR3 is TGTGCCTGGAGTGTAGCCAGGAATAATTCACCCCTCCACTTT.

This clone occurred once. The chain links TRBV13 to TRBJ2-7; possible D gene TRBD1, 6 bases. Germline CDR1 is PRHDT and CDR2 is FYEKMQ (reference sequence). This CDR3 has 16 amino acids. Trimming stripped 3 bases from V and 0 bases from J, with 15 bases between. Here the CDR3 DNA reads TGTGCCAGCAGCTTGGGGGTCACAGGGAGCTCCTACGAGCAGTACTTC. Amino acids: CASSLGVTGSSYEQYF. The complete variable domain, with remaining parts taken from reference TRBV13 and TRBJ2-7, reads AAGVIQSPRHLIKEKRETATLKCYPIPRHDTVYWYQQGPGQDPQFLISFYEKMQSDKGSIPDRFSAQQFSDYHSELNMSSLELGDSALYFCASSLGVTGSSYEQYFGPGTRLTVT.

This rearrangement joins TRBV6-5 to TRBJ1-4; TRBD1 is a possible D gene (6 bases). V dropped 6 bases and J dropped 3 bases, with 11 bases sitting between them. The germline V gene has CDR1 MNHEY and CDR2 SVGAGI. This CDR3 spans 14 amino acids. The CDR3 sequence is CASRLGGPNEKLFF. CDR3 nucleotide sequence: TGTGCCAGCAGACTCGGGGGGCCTAATGAAAAACTGTTTTTT.

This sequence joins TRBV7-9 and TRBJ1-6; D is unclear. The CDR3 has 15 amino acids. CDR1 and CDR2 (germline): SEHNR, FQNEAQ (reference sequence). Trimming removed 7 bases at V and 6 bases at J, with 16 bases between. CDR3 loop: CASTPPGFGNSPLHF. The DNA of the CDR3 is TGTGCCAGCACCCCCCCCGGGTTCGGTAATTCACCCCTCCACTTT.

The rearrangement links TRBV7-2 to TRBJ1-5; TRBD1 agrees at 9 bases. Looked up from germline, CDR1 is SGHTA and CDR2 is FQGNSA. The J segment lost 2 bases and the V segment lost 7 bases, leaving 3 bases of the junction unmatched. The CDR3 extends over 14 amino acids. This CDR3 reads CASTRTGGNQPQHF. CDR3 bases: TGTGCCAGCACCCGGACAGGGGGCAATCAGCCCCAGCATTTT.

This CDR3 reads CASSPPGRGDEQYF. The CDR3 region has the DNA TGTGCCAGCTCACCACCGGGCAGGGGAGACGAGCAGTACTTC. V is TRBV18 and J is TRBJ2-7, with TRBD1 as a possible D gene (6 bases). The CDR3 extends over 14 amino acids. Trimming took 0 bases from V and 5 from J, leaving 11 bases between them. CDR1 is KGHSH and CDR2 is LQKENI in the germline V gene. The full variable domain, with the rest looked up from reference TRBV18 and TRBJ2-7, is NAGVMQNPRHLVRRRGQEARLRCSPMKGHSHVYWYRQLPEEGLKFMVYLQKENIIDESGMPKERFSAEFPKEGPSILRIQQVVRGDSAAYFCASSPPGRGDEQYFGPGTRLTVT.

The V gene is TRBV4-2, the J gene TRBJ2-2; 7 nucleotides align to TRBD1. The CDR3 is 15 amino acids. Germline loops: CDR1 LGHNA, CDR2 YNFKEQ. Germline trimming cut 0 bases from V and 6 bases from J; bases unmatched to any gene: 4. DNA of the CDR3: TGTGCCAGCAGCCAAGACCCGAGGGGGCCCGGGGAGCTGTTTTTT. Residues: CASSQDPRGPGELFF.

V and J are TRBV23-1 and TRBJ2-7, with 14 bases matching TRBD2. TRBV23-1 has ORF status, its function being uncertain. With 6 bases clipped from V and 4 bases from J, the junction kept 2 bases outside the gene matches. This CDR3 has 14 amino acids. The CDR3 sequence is CASRTSGRVYEQYV. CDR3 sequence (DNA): TGCGCCAGCAGGACTAGCGGGAGGGTATACGAGCAGTACGTC.

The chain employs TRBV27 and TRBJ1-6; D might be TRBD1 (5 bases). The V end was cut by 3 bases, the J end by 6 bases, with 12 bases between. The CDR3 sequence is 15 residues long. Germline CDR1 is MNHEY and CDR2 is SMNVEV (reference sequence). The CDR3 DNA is TGTGCCAGCAGTTTGGGGCAGCGGGGTAATTCACCCCTCCACTTT. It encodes CASSLGQRGNSPLHF.

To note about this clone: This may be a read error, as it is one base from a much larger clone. Here the CDR3 DNA reads TGTGCCAGCAGCCCCCTCTACGAGCAGTACTTC. It specifies CASSPLYEQYF. The chain uses TRBV7-6 and TRBJ2-7; D is ambiguous. Trimming cost V 5 bases and J 3 bases, with 5 bases left between them. The CDR3 consists of 11 residues. Germline values: CDR1 SGHVS, CDR2 FNYEAQ.

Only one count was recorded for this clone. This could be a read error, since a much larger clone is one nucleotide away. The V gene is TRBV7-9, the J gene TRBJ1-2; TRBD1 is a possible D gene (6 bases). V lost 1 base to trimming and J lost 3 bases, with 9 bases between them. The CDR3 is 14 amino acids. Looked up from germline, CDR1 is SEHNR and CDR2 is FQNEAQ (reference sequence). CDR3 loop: CASSLEGVDYGYTF. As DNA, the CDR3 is TGTGCCAGCAGCTTAGAGGGGGTGGACTATGGCTACACCTTC.

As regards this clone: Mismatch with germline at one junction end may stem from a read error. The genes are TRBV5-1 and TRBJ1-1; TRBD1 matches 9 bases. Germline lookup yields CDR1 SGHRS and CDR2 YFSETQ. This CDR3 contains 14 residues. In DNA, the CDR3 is TGCGCCAGCAGCTTGGGGGCAAACCGGGACAGGGCCTTTTTT. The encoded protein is CASSLGANRDRAFF.

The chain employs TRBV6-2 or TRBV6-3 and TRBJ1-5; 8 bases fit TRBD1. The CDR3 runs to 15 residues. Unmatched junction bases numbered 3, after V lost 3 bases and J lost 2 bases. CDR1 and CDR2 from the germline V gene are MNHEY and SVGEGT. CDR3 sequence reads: CASSYFRGRNQPQHF. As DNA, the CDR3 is TGTGCCAGCAGTTATTTCAGGGGGCGCAATCAGCCCCAGCATTTT.

CDR3 nucleotide sequence: TGTGCCACCAGTGATGGGACAGGGCCGAGATTGGGTGGCTACACCTTC. Translated, it gives CATSDGTGPRLGGYTF. The chain uses TRBV24-1 and TRBJ1-2; 9 nucleotides agree with TRBD1. J gave up 7 bases and V 3 bases, and 11 bases lay outside the gene matches. The length of the CDR3 is 16 residues. Looked up from germline, CDR1 is KGHDR and CDR2 is SFDVKD.

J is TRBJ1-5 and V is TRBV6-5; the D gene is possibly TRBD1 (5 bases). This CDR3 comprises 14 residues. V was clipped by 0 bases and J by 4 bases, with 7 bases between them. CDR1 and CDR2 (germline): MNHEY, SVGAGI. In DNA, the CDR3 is TGTGCCAGCAGTTACTCCCCAGGGAATCAGCCCCAGCATTTT. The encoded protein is CASSYSPGNQPQHF.

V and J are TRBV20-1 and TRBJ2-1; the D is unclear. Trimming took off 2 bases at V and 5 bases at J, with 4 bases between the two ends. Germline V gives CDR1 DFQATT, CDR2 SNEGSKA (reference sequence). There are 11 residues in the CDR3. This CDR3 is CSARFDNEQFF. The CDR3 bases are TGCAGTGCTAGATTCGACAATGAGCAGTTCTTC.

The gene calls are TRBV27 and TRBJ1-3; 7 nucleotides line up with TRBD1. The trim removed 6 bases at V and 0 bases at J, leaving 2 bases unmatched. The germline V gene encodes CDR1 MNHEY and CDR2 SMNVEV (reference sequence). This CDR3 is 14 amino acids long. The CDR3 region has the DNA TGTGCCAGCAGGACAGGGATCTCTGGAAACACCATATATTTT. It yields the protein CASRTGISGNTIYF.

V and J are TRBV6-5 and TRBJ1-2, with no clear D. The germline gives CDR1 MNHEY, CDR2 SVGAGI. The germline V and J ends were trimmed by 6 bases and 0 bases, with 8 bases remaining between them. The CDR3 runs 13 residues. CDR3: CASRRGPNYGYTF. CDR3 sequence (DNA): TGTGCCAGCAGACGGGGTCCTAACTATGGCTACACCTTC.

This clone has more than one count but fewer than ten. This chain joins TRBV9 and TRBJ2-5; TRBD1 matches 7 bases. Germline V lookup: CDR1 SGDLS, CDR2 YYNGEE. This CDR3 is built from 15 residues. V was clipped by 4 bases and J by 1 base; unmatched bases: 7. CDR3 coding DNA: TGTGCCAGCAGCCTACAGGGGATGCCCCAAGAGACCCAGTACTTC. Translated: CASSLQGMPQETQYF.

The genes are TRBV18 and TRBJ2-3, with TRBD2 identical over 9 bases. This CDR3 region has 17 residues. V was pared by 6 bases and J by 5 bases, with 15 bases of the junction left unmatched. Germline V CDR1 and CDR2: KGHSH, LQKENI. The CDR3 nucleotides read TGTGCCAGCTCCAAAGATTCAAGCGGGAGGCCCCAAGATACGCAGTATTTT. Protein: CASSKDSSGRPQDTQYF.